Listed here are 9 T cell receptor beta chains from one sample, sequenced in a study of blood T cell repertoires in COVID-19. Generated by immunoSEQ multiplex PCR, the TCRdb table keeps only in-frame clones and is missing some. The sample shows 95,000 to 120,000 clones, approximately 81% of them seen only once. Sequenced material: peripheral blood. The receptor set was obtained from a man between 35 and 55 years old with acute or convalescent COVID-19.

This clone was observed a single time. The J gene is TRBJ2-1, the V gene TRBV21-1; whether TRBD2, the table's D call, matches the DNA was not checked. TRBV21-1 represents a pseudogene. CDR3 length: 17 amino acids. The CDR3 loop reads CASSKRPTSGDHNEQFF. DNA for the CDR3: TGTGCCAGCAGCAAACGCCCGACTAGCGGGGATCACAATGAGCAGTTCTTC.

The chain carries TRBV6-7 and TRBJ2-7; D is uncertain. TRBV6-7 is annotated as an ORF whose role is uncertain. The CDR3 has 16 amino acids. The ends were cut back, 0 bases at V and 2 bases at J, with 14 bases in the middle. As DNA, the CDR3 is TGTGCCAGCAGTTACTCGATAAACAAGGCGGCCTACGAGCAGTACTTC. Its translation is CASSYSINKAAYEQYF.

The chain combines TRBV21-1 with TRBJ2-7; the table's D call, TRBD1, was not checked against the DNA. TRBV21-1 is a listed pseudogene. This CDR3 spans 15 amino acids. For the CDR3, the DNA is TGTGCCAGCAACCGTGGGACAGGGAGTGCCTACGAGCAGTACTTC. As protein: CASNRGTGSAYEQYF.

This sequence joins TRBV10-2 and TRBJ2-3, with TRBD2 matching over 7 bases. CDR1 and CDR2 from the germline V gene are WSHSY and SAAADI. This CDR3 is built from 15 residues. Losses at the gene ends were 3 bases for V and 6 bases for J; bases not matched to a gene: 9. This CDR3 reads CASSDGGTGLDTQYF. DNA of the CDR3: TGCGCCAGCAGTGACGGGGGGACTGGGTTGGATACGCAGTATTTT.

The chain carries TRBV5-1 and TRBJ2-3, with 8 bases identical to TRBD1. There are 16 residues in the CDR3. The V segment lost 4 bases and the J segment 0 bases; nucleotides outside the gene matches: 7. Germline CDR1 and CDR2: SGHRS and YFSETQ. CDR3 bases: TGCGCCAGCAGCAACCCTGGACAGGGTAGCACAGATACGCAGTATTTT. This sequence encodes CASSNPGQGSTDTQYF. The complete variable domain, with remaining parts taken from reference TRBV5-1 and TRBJ2-3, reads KAGVTQTPRYLIKTRGQQVTLSCSPISGHRSVSWYQQTPGQGLQFLFEYFSETQRNKGNFPGRFSGRQFSNSRSEMNVSTLELGDSALYLCASSNPGQGSTDTQYFGPGTRLTVL.

Details on this clone: The same CDR3 can be traced to other DNA sequences in this sample. This rearrangement joins TRBV2 to TRBJ2-7; D is perhaps TRBD1 (6 bases). Germline CDR1 SNHLY, CDR2 FYNNEI. This CDR3 region has 13 residues. The V end lost 1 base, the J end lost 4 bases, and 8 bases lay between the germline ends. The CDR3 nucleotides read TGTGCCAGCAGTGAAGGGACAGTTTACGAGCAGTACTTC. Translating gives CASSEGTVYEQYF.

The chain employs TRBV3-1 (or the pseudogene TRBV3-2) and TRBJ2-2; TRBD2 matches 7 bases. The J segment lost 5 bases and the V segment lost 3 bases, leaving 9 bases of the junction unmatched. CDR3 length equals 16 residues. The germline V gene encodes CDR1 LGHDT and CDR2 YNNKEL (reference sequence). In DNA, the CDR3 is TGTGCCAGCAGCCAGGGTTTGCAGGGAGGGACCGGGGAGCTGTTTTTT. Its protein product is CASSQGLQGGTGELFF.

The chain uses TRBV7-2 and TRBJ2-2; 9 nucleotides match TRBD1. V was pared by 5 bases and J by 4 bases, with 2 bases of the junction left unmatched. The CDR3 length is 14 residues. Per the germline V gene, CDR1 is SGHTA and CDR2 is FQGNSA. CDR3 amino acids: CASSVQGATGELFF. The DNA for the CDR3 is TGTGCCAGCAGCGTACAGGGGGCCACCGGGGAGCTGTTTTTT.

This CDR3 is CASRDGLVSQPQHF. CDR3 in DNA: TGTGCCAGCAGAGACGGACTGGTAAGTCAGCCCCAGCATTTT. This chain uses TRBV6-5 with TRBJ1-5, with D unresolved. This CDR3 comprises 14 residues. CDR1 and CDR2 (germline): MNHEY, SVGAGI. Trimming cost V 6 bases and J 6 bases, with 15 bases left between them.